The 3 T cell receptor beta chains presented below share a single source sample, sequenced in a study of T cells after yellow fever vaccination. TCRdb re-called the 5' RACE reads through MiXCR, storing one row per CDR3 protein. Here the sample spans some 320,000 distinct CDR3 sequences, about 4% being singletons. The starting material was PBMCs, obtained 5 days after the yellow fever booster vaccination. Every receptor here comes from a man between 18 and 35 years old who received the YFV17D yellow fever vaccine.

A few counts support this clonotype. The chain joins TRBV29-1 to TRBJ2-2; 8 bases map to TRBD2. The CDR3 loop spans 15 amino acids. The ends lost 6 bases at V and 6 bases at J; junction bases unmatched: 12. Germline lookup yields CDR1 SQVTM and CDR2 ANQGSEA. CDR3 coding DNA: TGCAGCGTCGTTGGACTAGCCGGGGTGCCCGGGGAGCTGTTTTTT. This encodes CSVVGLAGVPGELFF.

This clonotype appeared a few times. The chain links TRBV4-1 to TRBJ1-1, with 7 bases lining up with TRBD1. Germline trimming cut 0 bases from V and 5 bases from J; bases unmatched to any gene: 9. The CDR3 sequence is 16 residues long. Germline CDR1 is MGHRA and CDR2 is YSYEKL. CDR3 DNA: TGCGCCAGCAGCCAAGACGGAGCCAGGGGGTGGACTGAAGCTTTCTTT. Its protein is CASSQDGARGWTEAFF.

This clonotype was found many times. The V call is TRBV7-2, the J call TRBJ2-1; no firm D call. The CDR3 runs 13 residues. Germline lookup yields CDR1 SGHTA and CDR2 FQGNSA. V lost 1 base and J 12 bases, leaving 13 bases between the germline ends. This CDR3 is CASSLGAGGRQFF. The DNA of the CDR3 is TGTGCCAGCAGCTTAGGAGCCGGCGGACGGCAGTTCTTC. Variable domain in full (rest from reference TRBV7-2 and TRBJ2-1): GAGVSQSPSNKVTEKGKDVELRCDPISGHTALYWYRQSLGQGLEFLIYFQGNSAPDKSGLPSDRFSAERTGGSVSTLTIQRTQQEDSAVYLCASSLGAGGRQFFGPGTRLTVL.